The clone carrying this TCR beta chain was counted only a few times. The data are from a study of early T cells in non-severe SARS-CoV-2 infection. For the study at large: Sequencing of bulk RNA from unsorted whole blood was done, without chain pairing.

This CDR3 is built from 15 residues. The junction had 11 bases not matched to a gene; V was cut back by 4 bases and J by 4 bases. Germline loops: CDR1 SGDLS, CDR2 YYNGEE. TCRdb ran MiXCR on the 5' RACE reads and lists one entry per CDR3 protein. The sample consists of under 90,000 distinct CDR3 sequences, 13% of them appearing once. The sequencing sample was made of whole blood. This clonotype was obtained from an adult who was a healthcare worker with PCR-confirmed SARS-CoV-2 infection or an uninfected control (not recorded which). The rearrangement links TRBV9 to TRBJ2-7, with TRBD1 identical over 7 bases. CDR3 in DNA: TGTGCCAGCAGCCGCCAAGGGGGACAGTCTTACGAGCAGTACTTC. This translates into CASSRQGGQSYEQYF. Complete variable domain (other parts from reference TRBV9 and TRBJ2-7): DSGVTQTPKHLITATGQRVTLRCSPRSGDLSVYWYQQSLDQGLQFLIQYYNGEERAKGNILERFSAQQFPDLHSELNLSSLELGDSALYFCASSRQGGQSYEQYFGPGTRLTVT.